The rows below give T cell receptor beta chains drawn from one sample of a study of shared clonotypes between healthy human individuals. The assay was immunoSEQ multiplex PCR, and TCRdb's table has in-frame clones only and misses some. The sample yields approximately 1.9 million clones, 90% to 95% seen once. What was sequenced was naive CD8+ T cells from PBMCs. The receptors derive from a young man in good health. Some clones in this sample may be carry-over from other donors' samples. CDR3s include the opening cysteine and the closing phenylalanine or tryptophan. The D gene is left open where the match is weak. Clone size is shown for a subset of rows, as once, few, many or a class of expanded clone.

D	J	size	V	DNA	CDR3
.	TRBJ2-7	.	TRBV11-3	TGTGCCAGCAGCTTGGCAGGGTCCTACGAGCAGTACTTC	CASSLAGSYEQYF
.	TRBJ2-7	.	TRBV15	TGTGCCACCAGCAGTCCTAGCGAGAGCTACTTC	CATSSPSESYF
.	TRBJ2-6	.	TRBV7-9	TGTGCCAGCCTCCCGCGGTCGGGGGCTGGGGCCAACGTCCTGACTTTC	CASLPRSGAGANVLTF
TRBD1	TRBJ1-5	.	TRBV15	TGTGCCACCAGCAGGGACAGGGAAATTGGCAATCAGCCCCAGCATTTT	CATSRDREIGNQPQHF
.	TRBJ2-3	.	TRBV19	TGTGCCAGTAGTGCACTCCGGGACGGCCTCAGGGATACGCAGTATTTT	CASSALRDGLRDTQYF
TRBD2	TRBJ2-7	.	TRBV27	TGTGCCAGCAGTTTCGGCGGGGGGGAGCAGTACTTC	CASSFGGGEQYF
.	TRBJ1-5	.	TRBV27	TGTGCCAGCAGTTCCCGGGACACTCAGCCCCAGCATTTT	CASSSRDTQPQHF
.	TRBJ1-2	.	TRBV4-1	TGCGCCAGCAGCCGCCCAGGGGTCCCTGGCTACACCTTC	CASSRPGVPGYTF
TRBD2	TRBJ2-7	once	TRBV29-1	TGCAGCGTTGGTGGGACTAGTCTCTACGAGCAGTACTTC	CSVGGTSLYEQYF
.	TRBJ2-1	.	TRBV5-1	TGCGCCAGCAGCTTTTGGCCTGGCAATGAGCAGTTCTTC	CASSFWPGNEQFF
.	TRBJ2-7	.	TRBV13	TGTGCCAGCAGCTTTGGCCCCGGTTCTCCTTACGAGCAGTACTTC	CASSFGPGSPYEQYF
.	TRBJ2-2	.	TRBV15	TGTGCCACCAGCAGAGACCGGAACACCGGGGAGCTGTTTTTT	CATSRDRNTGELFF
.	TRBJ2-5	.	TRBV2	TGTGCCAGCAGTGAAATAGAAGGCTCCCAAGAGACCCAGTACTTC	CASSEIEGSQETQYF
.	TRBJ1-1	.	TRBV5-1	TGCGCCAGCAGCCCAGCGCTAACAGGATTGAACACTGAAGCTTTCTTT	CASSPALTGLNTEAFF
.	TRBJ2-3	.	TRBV5-1	TGCGCCAGCAGCTTGGAAAATTCACGGGATACGCAGTATTTT	CASSLENSRDTQYF
TRBD2	TRBJ2-1	.	TRBV28	TGTGCCATCGGAGCGGGAGGGTTCTCCTACAATGAGCAGTTCTTC	CAIGAGGFSYNEQFF